This T cell receptor (beta chain) came from a study of response to subunit inactivated influenza vaccine. The germline V gene has CDR1 LNHNV and CDR2 YYDKDF (reference sequence). J was trimmed by 3 bases and V by 3 bases; bases with no gene match: 3. This CDR3 spans 15 amino acids. TCRdb re-called the RT-PCR reads with MiXCR, one entry per CDR3 protein. The profile shows around 300,000 distinct CDR3 sequences, 20% to 25% of them singletons. Of note for this clonotype: Its antigen is not known.

Study-level findings and limits: Authors suggested that a seasonal influenza vaccination recruits few new T cells each time.

The chain combines TRBV15 with TRBJ1-2, with 11 bases aligning to TRBD1. This receptor was taken from a man between 45 and 75 years old who received an inactivated influenza vaccine. The specimen was PBMCs from blood, collected less than 22 months after vaccination. Here the CDR3 reads CATSRDRGLDYGYTF. The CDR3 DNA is TGTGCCACCAGCAGGGACAGGGGGCTTGACTATGGCTACACCTTC.